The source of this T cell receptor (beta chain) is a study of vaccination effects on CD4 cells after COVID-19. Comment on this clone: Its antigen remains unknown.

Sequencing was performed with immunoSEQ multiplex PCR; in TCRdb, only in-frame clones are kept and a portion is missing. The data contain 45,000 to 65,000 clones, under 85% of them singletons. Subsequent to a culture period of under 11 days, CD4+ T cells were isolated. Participants got two doses of BNT162b2 or mRNA-1273 vaccine. Nucleocapsid antibody tests were negative, and the vaccine recipients had no prior SARS-CoV-2 infection. The V segment lost 5 bases and the J segment 3 bases; nucleotides outside the gene matches: 4. CDR1 is SGHTA and CDR2 is FQGTGA in the germline V gene. The CDR3 runs 13 residues.

The specimen was CD4+ T cells from PBMCs cultured without peptide, collected after COVID-19 vaccination. The receptor comes from a human donor who received a COVID-19 vaccine. The V call is TRBV7-3, the J call TRBJ2-7, with TRBD1 matching over 7 bases. The CDR3 loop is CASSAGQDYEQYF. For the CDR3, the DNA is TGTGCCAGCAGCGCCGGACAGGACTACGAGCAGTACTTC.